The present TCR beta chain was sequenced within a study of blood T cell repertoires in COVID-19. Repertoires were generated with immunoSEQ multiplex PCR, while TCRdb's copy carries only in-frame clones and drops some. The sample includes about 62,000 clones, over 75% of them seen just once. The CDR3 has 12 amino acids. Trimming pared 6 bases from V and 4 bases from J, leaving 9 bases between. The V call is TRBV12-3 or TRBV12-4, the J call TRBJ1-2; D unclear. Sequencing input: peripheral blood. The clonotype was recovered from a human donor in a cohort sampled during active COVID-19. The CDR3 protein is CASRAGSYGYTF. CDR3 nucleotides: TGTGCCAGCAGGGCAGGATCCTATGGCTACACCTTC.